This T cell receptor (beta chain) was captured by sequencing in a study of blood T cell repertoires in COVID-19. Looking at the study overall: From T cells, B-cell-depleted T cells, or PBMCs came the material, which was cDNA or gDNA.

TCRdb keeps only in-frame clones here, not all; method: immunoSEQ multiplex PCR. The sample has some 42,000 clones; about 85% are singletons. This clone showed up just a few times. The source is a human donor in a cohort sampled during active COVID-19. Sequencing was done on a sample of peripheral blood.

This chain's CDR3 is CASSRSSGGLRGQETQYF. The DNA for the CDR3 is TGTGCCAGCAGCCGTTCTAGCGGGGGCCTCAGAGGGCAAGAGACCCAGTACTTC. The rearrangement uses TRBV3-1 (or the pseudogene TRBV3-2) and TRBJ2-5; TRBD2 matches at 10 bases. V was pared by 4 bases and J by 2 bases, with 13 bases of the junction left unmatched. This CDR3 region has 18 residues. Germline CDR1 and CDR2: LGHDT and YNNKEL (reference sequence).